This TCR beta chain derives from a study of T cells in Graves' hyperthyroidism and ophthalmopathy (dated by TCRdb to between 2018 and 2020). About the full investigation: To identify TCR V-J signatures that set the groups apart, the researchers used a discovery cohort of more than 95 patients, made up of 40 to 45 with Graves' ophthalmopathy and about 55 with stable Graves' hyperthyroidism. Whether ophthalmopathy could be predicted prospectively was tested in an independent validation cohort made up of approximately 19 hyperthyroidism patients plus 17 patients who later progressed to ophthalmopathy. The 95 to 100 discovery patients were randomly divided into training and test sets at a 7:3 ratio. In addition, the study compared T-cell repertoires in thyroid tissue and in blood from roughly 6 Graves' hyperthyroidism patients. Once sampling was done, hyperthyroidism patients were given methimazole at a starting dose of 30 mg daily, whereas ophthalmopathy patients were given high-dose intravenous methylprednisolone. The paper describes TCR Vbeta CDR3 sequencing of 120 to 150 peripheral blood samples, made up of some 42 ophthalmopathy patients, roughly 75 hyperthyroidism patients and about 17 progressor patients.

Comments on this clonotype: No cognate antigen has been identified for it. Base qualities are not recorded, but no much larger clone differs from it by a single base.

Including cysteine and phenylalanine, the CDR3 has 15 amino acids. Kept here is only the CDR3 DNA, which spans 45 bases and is read in frame from base 1. V is cut by 2 bases and J by 4 bases, and the space between the germline ends is 14 bases. Via the germline V gene (reference sequence), CDR1 is SSHAT and CDR2 FNYEAQ. The paper's findings and limits, for the study overall: A model built on a 13 V-J signature distinguished ophthalmopathy from stable hyperthyroidism, reaching about 88% sensitivity and under 84% specificity in cross-validation and 80%/75% in testing. No statistical method was used to fix the sample size in advance, and group allocation was not hidden from the investigators. Most expanded thyroid clonotypes (frequency above 0.001) were also detected in blood, suggesting blood repertoires may reflect thyroid immune responses. During validation, the model predicted progression to ophthalmopathy a median of around six months ahead of onset, with just under 71% sensitivity and about 72% specificity.

Stable Graves' hyperthyroidism was defined as the absence of progression to ophthalmopathy over 18 months of follow-up. The hyperthyroidism patients were between 18 and 65 years old and newly diagnosed, with a disease duration of less than 2 months. Any patient with an uncontrolled infection, another autoimmune disease, pregnancy or lactation was excluded. Diagnoses were established on the basis of clinical symptoms, serum thyroxine and TRAb, thyroid ultrasound, and orbital computed tomography. Total RNA was extracted with Trizol reagent, and quality was checked on an Agilent 2100 Bioanalyzer. The TCR beta CDR3 regions were amplified from RNA transcripts. A first-round RT-PCR of the TCR CDR3 used the HTBI primer set with the Qiagen OneStep RT-PCR kit. A second multiplex PCR round built the libraries, followed by size selection and purification. Paired-end sequencing of the libraries was performed with 100 bp reads on an Illumina HiSeq2000. The original methods were these. SOAPnuke was used to process the raw data, throwing out any read that contained adapters or uncalled bases, had a mean Phred below 15, or lacked an exact constant-primer or identifier match. COPE v1.2.5 was used to merge high-quality paired reads, and clonotypes were defined as unique nucleotide sequences. MiTCR v1.1 was used to align clonotypes to the IMGT TRBV, TRBD and TRBJ reference segments. Analysis was restricted to V-J combinations with a frequency above 0.0001, which covered roughly 99% of repertoires. A TCS score was defined as the ratio between F50 (clonal expansion) and ExV (chaos), using BLOSUM62-based TCRdist between CDR3 peptides within each V-J. Welch's t-statistics and random forest reduced 450 to 600 V-J features to around 14, which were used in a naive Bayes classifier (R e1071). The similarity between thyroid and blood repertoires was quantified using the Morisita-Horn index. TCRdb redid the processing of the public reads, applying fastp at Q25 and MiXCR, and retained in-frame beta chains. Each CDR3 protein gets just one entry, which takes the most common genes and DNA from the rows behind it. What appears here as the V and J calls and clone size reflects TCRdb's work, not the paper's. A total of tens of thousands of distinct CDR3 sequences appear in this sample, around 55% of them only once. The biggest ten clones account for 34% of the sample.

Source material: peripheral blood or thyroid tissue (not recorded which). The rearranged chain carries TRBV7-7 and TRBJ1-2; TRBD1 could be the D gene, as 5 bases match. This TCR derives from a young man with Graves' hyperthyroidism. The CDR3 loop reads CASSLSGGGFYGYTF. The DNA is as follows: TGTGCCAGCAGCTTATCGGGCGGGGGATTCTATGGCTACACCTTC.